These 26 T cell receptor beta chains were sequenced from one sample in a study of T-cell memory formation after mild COVID-19. TCRdb re-derived calls from the 5' RACE reads in MiXCR, one entry per CDR3 protein. Found here are a few hundred thousand distinct CDR3 sequences, more than 15% of them singletons; the top ten hold approximately 21%. Sequencing was done on a sample of PBMCs or a T cell subset sorted from them (not recorded which). The receptors originated from a man younger than 30 who had mild COVID-19 (a few samples of this study predate the infection). Cell type and time point are not known.

The sample holds a few counts of this clonotype. The rearrangement links TRBV10-2 to TRBJ2-3; TRBD2 matches 8 bases. CDR3 length: 14 residues. Germline CDR1 WSHSY, CDR2 SAAADI. The V segment lost 8 bases and the J segment 6 bases; nucleotides outside the gene matches: 10. CDR3 sequence: CASGGGRVLDTQYF. The CDR3 nucleotides read TGCGCCAGCGGCGGGGGGCGGGTCCTGGATACGCAGTATTTT.

This clonotype was seen more than once but under ten times. The chain is built from TRBV4-2 and TRBJ2-2; 14 bases line up with TRBD2. After removal of 4 bases from V and 0 bases from J, the junction contained 4 bases not matched to a gene. The CDR3 has 18 amino acids. CDR1 LGHNA and CDR2 YNFKEQ come from the germline V gene. CDR3 sequence (DNA): TGTGCCAGCAGCCGGGGACTAGCGGGGGCCGCGAACACCGGGGAGCTGTTTTTT. Its translation is CASSRGLAGAANTGELFF.

The chain combines TRBV27 with TRBJ2-3; the D is unclear. The germline CDR1 and CDR2 sequences are MNHEY and SMNVEV (reference sequence). The CDR3 is 9 residues long. With 7 bases removed from V and 9 bases from J, the gap between germline ends came to 5 bases. The CDR3 loop is CASTRTQYF. The CDR3 DNA reads TGTGCCAGCACCCGAACGCAGTATTTT.

This clonotype showed up many times. The CDR3 reads CASSSPSGTATGELFF. For the CDR3, the DNA is TGTGCCAGCAGTTCCCCATCCGGGACGGCTACCGGGGAGCTGTTTTTT. The V call is TRBV27, the J call TRBJ2-2, with D possibly called TRBD1 or TRBD2 (5 bases each). Germline V lookup: CDR1 MNHEY, CDR2 SMNVEV (reference sequence). The CDR3 is 16 residues long. Trimming took 4 bases from V and 5 from J, leaving 17 bases between them.

This clonotype was seen a handful of times. V and J are TRBV10-2 and TRBJ1-2; TRBD1 matches 7 bases. V was pared by 9 bases and J by 0 bases, with 4 bases of the junction left unmatched. Germline V gives CDR1 WSHSY, CDR2 SAAADI. This CDR3 has 13 residues. CDR3 DNA: TGCGCCAGTGGGACAGTAGCTAACTATGGCTACACCTTC. Protein: CASGTVANYGYTF.

The J gene is TRBJ2-1, the V gene TRBV20-1, with 7 bases matching TRBD2. CDR1 and CDR2 from the germline V gene are DFQATT and SNEGSKA (reference sequence). V gave up 3 bases and J gave up 4 bases; unmatched junction bases: 6. The CDR3 is 14 residues long. CDR3 nucleotides: TGCAGTGCTAGCAAGCTAGCGGTTTACAATGAGCAGTTCTTC. This gives the protein CSASKLAVYNEQFF.

The genes are TRBV7-9 and TRBJ2-2; no firm D call. V lost 2 bases, J lost 6 bases, and 7 bases lay in between. This CDR3 is built from 13 residues. Germline CDR1 reads SEHNR; CDR2 reads FQNEAQ (reference sequence). The CDR3 region is CASSLKWPGELFF. The CDR3 bases are TGTGCCAGCAGCTTAAAATGGCCCGGGGAGCTGTTTTTT.

J is TRBJ1-2 and V is TRBV5-4; D is uncertain. The CDR3 has 17 amino acids. Germline V gene data show CDR1 as SGHNT and CDR2 as YYREEE (reference sequence). Trimming removed 6 bases at V and 0 bases at J, with 21 bases between. The CDR3 here is CASTRENGYRANYGYTF. The CDR3 DNA reads TGTGCCAGCACCCGGGAGAATGGTTACAGAGCTAACTATGGCTACACCTTC.

This clonotype was seen a few times. This chain uses TRBV7-3 with TRBJ2-1, with TRBD2 matching over 13 bases. Germline V gene sequence: CDR1 SGHTA, CDR2 FQGTGA. The ends lost 4 bases at V and 1 base at J; junction bases unmatched: 7. The CDR3 totals 18 residues. In DNA, the CDR3 is TGTGCCAGCAGCTCCCTAGGGACTAGCGGGGCTTCCTACAATGAGCAGTTCTTC. Encoded protein: CASSSLGTSGASYNEQFF.

This clonotype was observed many times. The chain couples TRBV19 to TRBJ2-7; the match to TRBD1 covers 9 bases. Germline CDR1 is LNHDA and CDR2 is SQIVND (reference sequence). There are 14 residues in the CDR3. V was clipped by 7 bases and J by 3 bases; unmatched bases: 7. Here the CDR3 reads CASKPGQGFYEQYF. The DNA for the CDR3 is TGTGCCAGTAAACCGGGACAGGGATTCTACGAGCAGTACTTC.

This clonotype showed up just a few times. CDR3 loop: CASSLGVTSNQPQHF. For the CDR3, the DNA is TGTGCCAGCAGTTTAGGGGTGACTAGCAATCAGCCCCAGCATTTT. The gene calls are TRBV27 and TRBJ1-5; D gene unclear. CDR1 MNHEY and CDR2 SMNVEV come from the germline V gene (reference sequence). This CDR3 is 15 amino acids long. V shed 2 bases and J shed 0 bases, with 8 bases lying between them.

This clonotype was observed at least ten times. The V gene is TRBV7-3, the J gene TRBJ2-3; 10 positions match TRBD2. The length of the CDR3 is 16 residues. V lost 8 bases to trimming and J lost 4 bases; unmatched junction nucleotides: 12. CDR1 is SGHTA, CDR2 FQGTGA, per germline. CDR3 protein: CASSKGPSGGADTQYF. Here the CDR3 DNA reads TGTGCCAGCTCCAAAGGGCCCAGCGGGGGGGCAGATACGCAGTATTTT.

For this clonotype: Since a much larger clone is just one base distant, this may be a read error. The genes are TRBV6-1 and TRBJ1-2; a weak D match, TRBD1 (5 bases). The V end was cut by 7 bases, the J end by 2 bases, with 17 bases between. Germline-derived CDR1 and CDR2 are MNHNS and SASEGT. This CDR3 has 15 residues. The CDR3 sequence is CASTQTEFSNYGYTF. Written as DNA, the CDR3 is TGTGCCAGCACCCAGACAGAGTTCTCCAACTATGGCTACACCTTC.

The V gene is TRBV6-1, the J gene TRBJ1-6; no reliable D call. Trimming removed 6 bases from V and 5 bases from J, with 14 bases in between. From germline, CDR1 is MNHNS and CDR2 SASEGT. The CDR3 loop spans 15 amino acids. The chain's CDR3 is CASSQEGADNSPLHF. DNA of the CDR3: TGTGCCAGCAGCCAGGAGGGCGCCGATAATTCACCCCTCCACTTT.

This clonotype was found a few times. The rearrangement joins TRBV18 to TRBJ1-5; tentatively, D is TRBD1 (5 bases). Germline CDR1 and CDR2: KGHSH and LQKENI. The CDR3 totals 14 residues. Between the trimmed V and J ends, which lost 2 bases and 4 bases, there was a span of 9 bases. The CDR3 sequence: CASSPAGSNQPQHF. DNA of the CDR3: TGTGCCAGCTCACCAGCAGGGAGTAATCAGCCCCAGCATTTT. Based on the CDR3 plus reference TRBV18 and TRBJ1-5, the full variable domain is NAGVMQNPRHLVRRRGQEARLRCSPMKGHSHVYWYRQLPEEGLKFMVYLQKENIIDESGMPKERFSAEFPKEGPSILRIQQVVRGDSAAYFCASSPAGSNQPQHFGDGTRLSIL.

This clonotype was seen only a few times. The chain is built from TRBV14 and TRBJ2-7; D unresolved. Germline CDR1 is SGHDN and CDR2 is FVKESK. V was cut by 0 bases and J by 3 bases, with 3 bases left in between. The CDR3 totals 12 residues. The CDR3 nucleotides are TGTGCCAGCAGCCAAGACAACTACGAGCAGTACGTC. Its translation: CASSQDNYEQYV.

This clonotype has a handful of counts. The chain is built from TRBV4-3 and TRBJ1-6; the match to TRBD1 covers 7 bases. After removal of 5 bases from V and 8 bases from J, the junction contained 9 bases not matched to a gene. Germline V gives CDR1 LGHNA, CDR2 YSLEER. CDR3 length: 15 amino acids. The CDR3 spells CASSYNYRGDSPLHF. As DNA, the CDR3 is TGCGCCAGCAGCTACAATTACAGGGGCGATTCACCCCTCCACTTT.

V gene TRBV6-5 combines with J gene TRBJ2-3; no definite D call. The CDR3 contains 13 residues. V shed 10 bases and J shed 4 bases, with 15 bases lying between them. Per the germline V gene, CDR1 is MNHEY and CDR2 is SVGAGI. The CDR3 protein is CATQGNRADTQYF. The CDR3 DNA reads as TGTGCCACCCAAGGGAATCGGGCAGATACGCAGTATTTT.

The chain employs TRBV4-1 and TRBJ2-3, with D hard to call. The length of the CDR3 is 15 residues. The V gene's germline CDR1 is MGHRA and CDR2 YSYEKL. V shed 2 bases and J shed 4 bases, with 13 bases lying between them. The CDR3 loop is CASSQIGEDADTQYF. CDR3 nucleotides: TGCGCCAGCAGCCAAATAGGTGAGGACGCAGATACGCAGTATTTT.

DNA for the CDR3: TGTGCCAGCATCCGAGGGGGGGACCTAGCCAAAAACATTCAGTACTTC. Its translation is CASIRGGDLAKNIQYF. The genes are TRBV7-9 and TRBJ2-4; a possible D gene is TRBD2 (7 bases). This CDR3 is 16 amino acids long. Deletions cut 7 bases from V and 0 bases from J, with 16 bases between. Germline CDR1 SEHNR, CDR2 FQNEAQ (reference sequence).

This clonotype was counted a few times. The chain recombines TRBV7-9 with TRBJ2-2, with D unclear. Trimming stripped 3 bases from V and 0 bases from J, with 8 bases between. Germline V gives CDR1 SEHNR, CDR2 FQNEAQ (reference sequence). The CDR3 consists of 15 residues. CDR3 DNA sequence: TGTGCCAGCAGCTTGCAGAACGCGAACACCGGGGAGCTGTTTTTT. It specifies CASSLQNANTGELFF.

V usage is TRBV19 and J usage is TRBJ2-5; D is ambiguous. The CDR3 sequence is 14 residues long. Germline values: CDR1 LNHDA, CDR2 SQIVND (reference sequence). V lost 3 bases, J lost 1 base, and 9 bases lay in between. Here the CDR3 reads CASSIGSAQETQYF. CDR3 coding DNA: TGTGCCAGTAGTATTGGGTCAGCCCAAGAGACCCAGTACTTC.

The chain links TRBV7-9 to TRBJ1-6; possible D gene TRBD1, 6 bases. The CDR3 has 18 residues. V lost 4 bases and J lost 3, with 19 bases in between. Per the germline V gene, CDR1 is SEHNR and CDR2 is FQNEAQ (reference sequence). The CDR3 is CASSSIGLGTHYNSPLHF. The DNA for the CDR3 is TGTGCCAGCAGCTCGATAGGGCTCGGGACACACTATAATTCACCCCTCCACTTT.

The CDR3 DNA reads as TGTGCCAGCAGTTCGGTGTTAGGGTACACTGAAGCTTTCTTT. Protein sequence: CASSSVLGYTEAFF. This sequence joins TRBV6-2 or TRBV6-3 and TRBJ1-1; D gene uncertain. The CDR3 covers 14 residues. The ends were cut back, 4 bases at V and 3 bases at J, with 12 bases in the middle. Looked up from germline, CDR1 is MNHEY and CDR2 is SVGEGT.

In its sample, this clonotype was seen many times. CDR3 loop: CATSHRDREGTQHF. DNA of the CDR3: TGTGCCACCAGCCACCGGGACAGGGAGGGAACCCAGCATTTT. The gene calls are TRBV24-1 and TRBJ1-5, with 9 bases identical to TRBD1. This CDR3 has 14 residues. The junction had 11 bases not matched to a gene; V was cut back by 7 bases and J by 11 bases. Germline lookup yields CDR1 KGHDR and CDR2 SFDVKD.

This chain connects TRBV12-3 or TRBV12-4 to TRBJ1-5; D uncertain. This CDR3 is 13 amino acids long. Trimming shortened V by 6 bases and J by 3 bases, and 9 bases separated the two germline ends. CDR3 in amino acids: CASRGSANQPQHF. CDR3 DNA sequence: TGTGCCAGCAGAGGCTCGGCCAATCAGCCCCAGCATTTT.